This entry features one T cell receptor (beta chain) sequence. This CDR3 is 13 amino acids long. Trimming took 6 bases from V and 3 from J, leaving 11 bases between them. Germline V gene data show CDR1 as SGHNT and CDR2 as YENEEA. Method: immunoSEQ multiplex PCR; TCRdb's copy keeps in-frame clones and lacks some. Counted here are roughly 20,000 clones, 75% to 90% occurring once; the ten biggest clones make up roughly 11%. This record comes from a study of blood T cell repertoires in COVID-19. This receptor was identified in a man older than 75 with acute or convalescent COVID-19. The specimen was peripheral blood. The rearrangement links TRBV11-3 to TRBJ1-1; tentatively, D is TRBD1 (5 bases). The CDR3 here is CASSAGGDTEAFF. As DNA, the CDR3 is TGTGCCAGCAGTGCTGGAGGGGACACTGAAGCTTTCTTT.